This T cell receptor (beta chain) stems from a study of blood T cell repertoires in COVID-19. Sequencing was performed with immunoSEQ multiplex PCR; in TCRdb, only in-frame clones are kept and a portion is missing. The table lists around 480,000 clones, about nine tenths of them singletons. V lost 3 bases and J lost 4, with 13 bases in between. There are 15 residues in the CDR3. The V gene's germline CDR1 is LNHDA and CDR2 SQIVND (reference sequence). The chain couples TRBV19 to TRBJ1-5; D remains ambiguous. This TCR came from a woman between 45 and 60 years old with COVID-19, enrolled during active disease. Sequences were obtained from peripheral blood. The CDR3 region is CASSMEDAPNQPQHF. For the CDR3, the DNA is TGTGCCAGTAGTATGGAGGACGCCCCGAATCAGCCCCAGCATTTT.